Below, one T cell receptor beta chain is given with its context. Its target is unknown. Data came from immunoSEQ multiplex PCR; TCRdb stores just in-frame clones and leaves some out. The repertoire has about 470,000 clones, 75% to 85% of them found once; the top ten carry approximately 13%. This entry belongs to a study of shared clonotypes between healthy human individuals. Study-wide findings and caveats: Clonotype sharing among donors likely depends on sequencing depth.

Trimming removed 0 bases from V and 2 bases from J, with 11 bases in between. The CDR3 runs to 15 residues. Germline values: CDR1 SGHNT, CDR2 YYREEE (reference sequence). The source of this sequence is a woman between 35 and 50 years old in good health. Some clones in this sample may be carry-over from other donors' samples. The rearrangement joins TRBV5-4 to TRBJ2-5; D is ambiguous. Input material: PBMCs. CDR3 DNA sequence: TGTGCCAGCAGCTTGGCCGGATTGAGTCAAGAGACCCAGTACTTC. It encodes CASSLAGLSQETQYF.